Listed below are T cell receptor beta chains from one sample, sequenced in a study of T cells in Graves' hyperthyroidism and ophthalmopathy. In TCRdb, the multiplex PCR reads were re-called with MiXCR into one record per CDR3 protein. Of some 700,000 distinct CDR3 sequences in the sample, 17% were seen once. Sequencing used blood. The receptors originated from a man aged 45 to 65 with Graves' hyperthyroidism. Both conserved end residues are part of each CDR3. Fields, in order: J gene, clone size, D gene, V gene, CDR3 protein, CDR3 DNA. A D gene is named only where the DNA matches it firmly. Some rows mark clone size as missing; the rest say once, few, many or name a class of expanded clone.

j_call: TRBJ2-6
clone_size: -
d_call: -
v_call: TRBV30
cdr3_aa: CAWSVMSAGANVLTF
cdr3_nt: TGTGCCTGGAGTGTAATGAGCGCTGGGGCCAACGTCCTGACTTTC

j_call: TRBJ1-1
clone_size: many
d_call: -
v_call: TRBV29-1
cdr3_aa: CSVKYGGNTEAFF
cdr3_nt: TGCAGCGTTAAGTACGGTGGGAACACTGAAGCTTTCTTT

j_call: TRBJ2-1
clone_size: -
d_call: TRBD2
v_call: TRBV24-1
cdr3_aa: CATSAGLAGVSYNEQFF
cdr3_nt: TGTGCCACCAGTGCCGGTCTAGCGGGAGTCTCCTACAATGAGCAGTTCTTC

j_call: TRBJ1-3
clone_size: few
d_call: -
v_call: TRBV9
cdr3_aa: CASSWGAEGNTIYF
cdr3_nt: TGTGCCAGCAGCTGGGGGGCGGAAGGAAACACCATATATTTT

j_call: TRBJ2-1
clone_size: many
d_call: TRBD2
v_call: TRBV9
cdr3_aa: CASSEVREYEQFF
cdr3_nt: TGTGCCAGCAGCGAAGTGCGGGAGTATGAGCAGTTCTTC

j_call: TRBJ1-2
clone_size: few
d_call: -
v_call: TRBV27
cdr3_aa: CASSLSPFGSGYTF
cdr3_nt: TGTGCCAGCAGTTTATCTCCGTTCGGTAGCGGCTACACCTTC

j_call: TRBJ1-5
clone_size: -
d_call: -
v_call: TRBV19
cdr3_aa: CASSPGAGVGGNQPQHF
cdr3_nt: TGTGCCAGTAGCCCCGGGGCAGGGGTAGGAGGCAATCAGCCCCAGCATTTT

j_call: TRBJ1-2
clone_size: -
d_call: -
v_call: TRBV28
cdr3_aa: CATAVGQGNYGYTF
cdr3_nt: TGTGCCACTGCGGTGGGGCAGGGGAACTATGGCTACACCTTC

j_call: TRBJ1-3
clone_size: few
d_call: -
v_call: TRBV19
cdr3_aa: CASIGTRSGNTIYF
cdr3_nt: TGTGCCAGTATCGGGACGCGCTCTGGAAACACCATATATTTT

j_call: TRBJ1-5
clone_size: many
d_call: -
v_call: TRBV18
cdr3_aa: CASSPAGRQDQPQHF
cdr3_nt: TGTGCCAGCTCACCAGCAGGACGGCAAGATCAGCCCCAGCATTTT

j_call: TRBJ2-1
clone_size: -
d_call: TRBD2
v_call: TRBV10-3
cdr3_aa: CAISEPPGELAGYNEQFF
cdr3_nt: TGTGCCATCAGTGAGCCGCCAGGGGAACTAGCGGGCTACAATGAGCAGTTCTTC

j_call: TRBJ2-1
clone_size: few
d_call: -
v_call: TRBV5-1
cdr3_aa: CASSLGAVSSGSYNEQFF
cdr3_nt: TGCGCCAGCAGCTTGGGGGCGGTGTCGTCAGGGTCCTACAATGAGCAGTTCTTC

j_call: TRBJ2-1
clone_size: many
d_call: TRBD2
v_call: TRBV18
cdr3_aa: CASSPPGTSGYNEQFF
cdr3_nt: TGTGCCAGCTCACCCCCCGGGACTAGCGGCTACAATGAGCAGTTCTTC

j_call: TRBJ2-1
clone_size: many
d_call: TRBD2
v_call: TRBV7-2
cdr3_aa: CASSRGGGLRGVNEQFF
cdr3_nt: TGTGCCAGCAGCCGCGGGGGGGGGTTGCGGGGGGTGAATGAGCAGTTCTTC

j_call: TRBJ2-3
clone_size: many
d_call: -
v_call: TRBV11-2
cdr3_aa: CASSLAGFIDTQYF
cdr3_nt: TGTGCCAGCAGCTTAGCCGGTTTTATCGACACGCAGTATTTT

j_call: TRBJ2-7
clone_size: many
d_call: -
v_call: TRBV19
cdr3_aa: CASRGGTDYEQYF
cdr3_nt: TGTGCCAGTAGGGGCGGGACAGACTACGAGCAGTACTTC

j_call: TRBJ2-3
clone_size: many
d_call: TRBD1
v_call: TRBV27
cdr3_aa: CASSPARGGRDTQYF
cdr3_nt: TGTGCCAGCAGTCCTGCGCGAGGGGGCAGGGATACGCAGTATTTT

j_call: TRBJ2-5
clone_size: many
d_call: TRBD1
v_call: TRBV20-1
cdr3_aa: CSARDFGQGEETQYF
cdr3_nt: TGCAGTGCTAGAGATTTTGGACAGGGGGAAGAGACCCAGTACTTC

j_call: TRBJ2-1
clone_size: -
d_call: TRBD2
v_call: TRBV19
cdr3_aa: CASSIGLAGLYNEQFF
cdr3_nt: TGTGCCAGTAGTATCGGACTAGCGGGGCTTTACAATGAGCAGTTCTTC

j_call: TRBJ2-1
clone_size: many
d_call: -
v_call: TRBV11-2
cdr3_aa: CASSVISGSYNEQFF
cdr3_nt: TGTGCCAGCAGCGTGATCAGTGGCTCCTACAATGAGCAGTTCTTC

j_call: TRBJ2-7
clone_size: -
d_call: -
v_call: TRBV4-3
cdr3_aa: CASSTVPGRSGYEQYF
cdr3_nt: TGCGCCAGCAGTACTGTACCGGGTCGCAGCGGTTACGAGCAGTACTTC

j_call: TRBJ2-4
clone_size: many
d_call: TRBD2
v_call: TRBV28
cdr3_aa: CASSFTSAAKNIQYF
cdr3_nt: TGTGCCAGCAGCTTTACTAGCGCTGCCAAAAACATTCAGTACTTC

j_call: TRBJ1-5
clone_size: -
d_call: -
v_call: TRBV24-1
cdr3_aa: CATSEGGALGVNQPQHF
cdr3_nt: TGTGCCACCAGTGAAGGGGGGGCGTTAGGAGTCAATCAGCCCCAGCATTTT

j_call: TRBJ1-1
clone_size: many
d_call: -
v_call: TRBV28
cdr3_aa: CASTEPGQRNTEAFF
cdr3_nt: TGTGCCAGCACTGAACCTGGACAGCGGAACACTGAAGCTTTCTTT

j_call: TRBJ1-4
clone_size: many
d_call: -
v_call: TRBV18
cdr3_aa: CASSHGGNEKLFF
cdr3_nt: TGTGCCAGCTCACACGGGGGCAATGAAAAACTGTTTTTT

j_call: TRBJ2-5
clone_size: -
d_call: TRBD2
v_call: TRBV6-5
cdr3_aa: CASSYSRLAGRETQYF
cdr3_nt: TGTGCCAGCAGTTACTCTCGACTAGCGGGACGGGAGACCCAGTACTTC

j_call: TRBJ2-3
clone_size: few
d_call: TRBD2
v_call: TRBV20-1
cdr3_aa: CSALIAGGPTSTDTQYF
cdr3_nt: TGCAGTGCCTTGATAGCGGGAGGGCCGACAAGCACAGATACGCAGTATTTT

j_call: TRBJ1-2
clone_size: -
d_call: -
v_call: TRBV4-2
cdr3_aa: CASSQVASDYGDTF
cdr3_nt: TGTGCCAGCAGCCAAGTCGCAAGCGACTATGGCGACACCTTC

j_call: TRBJ2-1
clone_size: -
d_call: -
v_call: TRBV20-1
cdr3_aa: CSARDSFLRYNEQFF
cdr3_nt: TGCAGTGCTAGAGACTCTTTTTTACGGTACAATGAGCAGTTCTTC

j_call: TRBJ2-1
clone_size: many
d_call: TRBD1
v_call: TRBV12-3/TRBV12-4
cdr3_aa: CASKPGQGYNEQFF
cdr3_nt: TGTGCCAGCAAGCCGGGACAGGGATACAATGAGCAGTTCTTC

j_call: TRBJ2-7
clone_size: many
d_call: -
v_call: TRBV28
cdr3_aa: CASRRSVNSYEQYF
cdr3_nt: TGTGCCAGCCGACGGAGTGTTAACTCCTACGAGCAGTACTTC

j_call: TRBJ2-7
clone_size: many
d_call: TRBD1
v_call: TRBV28
cdr3_aa: CASGDRVAYEQYF
cdr3_nt: TGTGCCAGCGGGGACAGGGTTGCCTACGAGCAGTACTTC

j_call: TRBJ2-2
clone_size: many
d_call: -
v_call: TRBV15
cdr3_aa: CATSREVGTGELFF
cdr3_nt: TGTGCCACCAGCAGAGAAGTGGGCACCGGGGAGCTGTTTTTT

j_call: TRBJ2-1
clone_size: few
d_call: -
v_call: TRBV19
cdr3_aa: CAATKSGGAYNEQFF
cdr3_nt: TGTGCCGCCACAAAGAGCGGCGGAGCCTACAATGAGCAGTTCTTC

j_call: TRBJ2-7
clone_size: many
d_call: TRBD2
v_call: TRBV2
cdr3_aa: CASTLTSGSYEQYF
cdr3_nt: TGTGCCAGCACCTTGACTAGCGGATCCTACGAGCAGTACTTC

j_call: TRBJ2-1
clone_size: few
d_call: -
v_call: TRBV29-1
cdr3_aa: CSANNPPSGGGSYNEQFF
cdr3_nt: TGCAGCGCAAACAACCCCCCCTCGGGGGGCGGCTCCTACAATGAGCAGTTCTTC

j_call: TRBJ2-7
clone_size: -
d_call: TRBD1
v_call: TRBV27
cdr3_aa: CASSRGTGIYEQYF
cdr3_nt: TGTGCCAGCAGCCGGGGGACAGGGATCTACGAGCAGTACTTC

j_call: TRBJ1-1
clone_size: -
d_call: TRBD1
v_call: TRBV28
cdr3_aa: CASKGQAMNTEAFF
cdr3_nt: TGTGCCAGCAAGGGACAGGCGATGAACACTGAAGCTTTCTTT

j_call: TRBJ2-2
clone_size: few
d_call: -
v_call: TRBV20-1
cdr3_aa: CSAREDYTGELFF
cdr3_nt: TGCAGTGCTAGAGAGGATTACACCGGGGAGCTGTTTTTT

j_call: TRBJ1-4
clone_size: many
d_call: -
v_call: TRBV2
cdr3_aa: CASSEAEGEKLFF
cdr3_nt: TGTGCCAGCAGTGAAGCGGAGGGGGAAAAACTGTTTTTT

j_call: TRBJ1-6
clone_size: -
d_call: -
v_call: TRBV13
cdr3_aa: CASSLGTELDNSPLHF
cdr3_nt: TGTGCCAGCAGCCTCGGGACGGAACTAGACAATTCACCCCTCCACTTT

j_call: TRBJ1-1
clone_size: -
d_call: -
v_call: TRBV18
cdr3_aa: CASSPTSRGAEAFF
cdr3_nt: TGTGCCAGCTCACCGACTTCCCGGGGGGCTGAAGCTTTCTTT

j_call: TRBJ1-1
clone_size: once
d_call: -
v_call: TRBV10-1
cdr3_aa: CASSDVGSVITEAFF
cdr3_nt: TGCGCCAGCAGTGATGTTGGTTCGGTTATCACTGAAGCTTTCTTT

j_call: TRBJ2-3
clone_size: few
d_call: -
v_call: TRBV10-2
cdr3_aa: CASSESRDTQYF
cdr3_nt: TGCGCCAGCAGTGAGTCGAGAGATACGCAGTATTTT

j_call: TRBJ1-1
clone_size: few
d_call: TRBD1
v_call: TRBV5-1
cdr3_aa: CASSQGQGWDAAFF
cdr3_nt: TGCGCCAGCAGCCAGGGACAGGGTTGGGACGCAGCTTTCTTT

j_call: TRBJ1-1
clone_size: many
d_call: -
v_call: TRBV27
cdr3_aa: CASSLWARNTEAFF
cdr3_nt: TGTGCCAGCAGTTTATGGGCCAGGAACACTGAAGCTTTCTTT

j_call: TRBJ2-1
clone_size: many
d_call: TRBD2
v_call: TRBV6-2/TRBV6-3
cdr3_aa: CASSGRLAGGPWNEQFF
cdr3_nt: TGTGCCAGCAGTGGAAGACTAGCGGGAGGCCCCTGGAATGAGCAGTTCTTC

j_call: TRBJ2-3
clone_size: -
d_call: -
v_call: TRBV27
cdr3_aa: CSSTVGWRSPPDTQYF
cdr3_nt: TGTTCCAGCACCGTCGGTTGGCGCTCACCTCCAGATACGCAGTATTTT

j_call: TRBJ2-1
clone_size: -
d_call: TRBD2
v_call: TRBV18
cdr3_aa: CASSSASGINYNEQFF
cdr3_nt: TGTGCCAGCTCAAGCGCTAGCGGGATAAATTACAATGAGCAGTTCTTC

j_call: TRBJ2-7
clone_size: many
d_call: -
v_call: TRBV28
cdr3_aa: CASVGDSYEQYF
cdr3_nt: TGTGCCAGCGTCGGGGATTCCTACGAGCAGTACTTC

j_call: TRBJ1-2
clone_size: many
d_call: -
v_call: TRBV28
cdr3_aa: CASSSVAGRRYSYTF
cdr3_nt: TGTGCCAGCAGTTCTGTTGCGGGACGAAGATATAGCTACACCTTC

j_call: TRBJ1-5
clone_size: many
d_call: -
v_call: TRBV27
cdr3_aa: CASSLTMGDDSNQPQHF
cdr3_nt: TGTGCCAGCAGTCTCACCATGGGGGACGATAGCAATCAGCCCCAGCATTTT

j_call: TRBJ2-1
clone_size: -
d_call: TRBD2
v_call: TRBV28
cdr3_aa: CASSLSGRAHEQFF
cdr3_nt: TGTGCCAGCAGTCTTAGCGGGAGAGCTCATGAGCAGTTCTTC